This T cell receptor (beta chain) was sequenced in a study of T cell responses to AZD1222 COVID-19 vaccine (dated by TCRdb to about 2021). Regarding the study in general: A total of roughly 240 trial participants underwent TCR sequencing, of whom around 200 received two doses of AZD1222 and about 26 received two doses of the MenACWY control vaccine. Enrollment into the trials was organized by age into subgroups of 18-55, 56-69 and 70-plus years, and those subgroups contained roughly 150, 30 and 60 TCR-sequenced participants, respectively. Results the study describes overall, beyond this receptor: In the small 56-69-year group, the increase in depth fell short of significance, most likely because of low power. Participants were mostly white British, with more females than males. The authors suggested clonal diversity may have been underestimated. No day 14 peak-response samples were available, so repertoires were characterized only after the peak T cell response. Conclusions about previously exposed vaccinees are limited because only five to seven AZD1222 recipients were SARS-CoV-2 seropositive at baseline. Spike-specific TCR breadth and depth rose significantly after two AZD1222 doses compared with day 0 and with MenACWY recipients. Vaccine-associated CD4 TCRs spanned the whole spike protein, with dominant responses in regions 160-218 and 743-854. Reportedly, almost half of the unique spike-specific TCRs recognized epitopes lying outside the regions that are mutated in the B.1.351 and B.1.1.7 variants.

Per the publication, the time point label means: baseline before first vaccination. This specimen's treatment or condition label, interpreted: meningococcal conjugate vaccine given as trial control. The vaccinee samples were drawn from two UK trials, COV001 and COV002, one of which was a single-blind randomized controlled phase 2/3 trial testing AZD1222 (ChAdOx1 nCoV-19) in healthy adults. For TCRbeta chain sequencing, PBMC samples from trial participants were taken at day 0 and at day 28 after the second dose. Regarding this clone: Its target antigen remains unknown. No base quality values were provided; no much bigger clone lies one nucleotide off.

The CDR3 regions of human TCRbeta chains were analyzed by immunosequencing. The paper's data handling went like this. Repertoire TCRs were matched against a reference library of SARS-CoV-2-specific TCRs generated with the MIRA antigen-specificity platform. Breadth was defined as the fraction of unique TCRs that were SARS-CoV-2-associated, and depth was defined as the fraction of total T cells that were SARS-CoV-2-associated. Each spike-specific TCR was assigned to its reactive spike region and to a CD4 or CD8 class using the MIRA data. Log10-transformed breadth and depth values were compared by one-way ANOVA with Sidak's multiple comparisons tests. The clones in this table, taken by TCRdb from immuneACCESS, are in-frame only. Not every clone is retained; where verified, under half of the shortfall comes from an unresolved V gene, and the cause of the rest is unknown. That table gives V, J and clone size, and the DNA gave D and trimming. The sample table records approximately 100,000 clones; roughly 90% of these occur just once. The ten most abundant clones make up about 3% of the sample.

V is pared back by 1 base and J by 7 bases, with 8 bases lying between the germline termini. From the cysteine up to the phenylalanine, the CDR3 has a length of 13 residues. The retained sequence is limited to the CDR3, 39 bases, with the frame set at the first base. The germline V gene specifies MGHRA as CDR1 and YSYEKL as CDR2. The sequence links TRBV4-1 to TRBJ2-1; no D gene is confidently identified. This TCR was recovered from an adult in good health. The sequences come from peripheral blood, collected on day 0 of MenACWY control vaccination. For the CDR3, the sequence is CASSQAPGNEQFF. The sequence in DNA is TGCGCCAGCAGCCAAGCCCCCGGTAATGAGCAGTTCTTC.